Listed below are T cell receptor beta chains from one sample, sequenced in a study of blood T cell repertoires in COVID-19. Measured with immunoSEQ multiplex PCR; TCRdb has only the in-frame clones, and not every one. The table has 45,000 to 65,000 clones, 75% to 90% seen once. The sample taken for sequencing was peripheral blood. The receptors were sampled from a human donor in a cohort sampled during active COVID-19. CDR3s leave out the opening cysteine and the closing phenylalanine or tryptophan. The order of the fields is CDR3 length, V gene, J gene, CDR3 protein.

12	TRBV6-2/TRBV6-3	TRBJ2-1	ASSASGGINEQF
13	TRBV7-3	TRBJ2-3	ASSLMAGARSTQY
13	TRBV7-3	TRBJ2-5	ASSLLGLPQETQY
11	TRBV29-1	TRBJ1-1	SVEPRGGTEAF
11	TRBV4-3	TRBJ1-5	ASSPTGNQPQH
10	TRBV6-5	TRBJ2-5	ASSPRPETQY
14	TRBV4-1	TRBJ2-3	ASSGGTSGFTDTQY
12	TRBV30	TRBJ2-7	AWAPGTGSYEQY
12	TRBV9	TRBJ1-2	ASSVGEGLYGYT
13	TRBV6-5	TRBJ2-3	ASSQDRDYTDTQY
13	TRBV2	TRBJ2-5	ASSELRTGTETQY
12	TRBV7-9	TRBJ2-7	ASSLRDRYYEQY
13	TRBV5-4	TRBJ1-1	ASSGQGAMNTEAF
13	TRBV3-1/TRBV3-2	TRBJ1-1	ASSQVPKRGKGAF
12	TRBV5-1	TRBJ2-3	ASSMGGPEDTQY
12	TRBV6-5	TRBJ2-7	ASTRRPEGQEQY
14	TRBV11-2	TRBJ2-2	ASSLVLAGVTGELF
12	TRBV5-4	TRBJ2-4	ASSLRGAKNIQY